Following are 19 T cell receptor beta chains from one sample sequenced in a study of tumor-infiltrating lymphocytes in primary liver carcinoma. A primer matching the constant region was used to make TCR beta cDNA from about 500 ng of total RNA. Modified slightly, ARM-PCR produced TCR beta libraries over three nested multiplex PCR rounds. TRBV1-TRBV30 forward primers paired with a C-beta reverse primer were used in the first two PCR rounds, which ran roughly 10 cycles each. TCRdb analysed the multiplex PCR reads with MiXCR anew, one entry per CDR3 protein. The sample shows a few hundred thousand distinct CDR3 sequences, more than 55% of them seen only once. The blood RNA (from unsorted whole blood) was obtained, and germline DNA was also extracted. The sample taken for sequencing was peripheral blood. The receptors stem from a woman under 40 with primary liver carcinoma and hepatitis B virus infection.

Note on this clonotype: A much larger clone differs from this one at a single base, so this may be a read error. The chain employs TRBV6-1 and TRBJ2-7; possibly TRBD2 for D (7 bases). Germline V lookup: CDR1 MNHNS, CDR2 SASEGT. CDR3 size: 14 residues. CDR3 DNA sequence: TGTGTCAGCAGACAGGTCCGGGAGGCCTACGAGCAGTACTTC. Protein product: CVSRQVREAYEQYF.

Notes on this clonotype: A much larger clone differs by one base, so this may be a read error. The J gene is TRBJ2-3, the V gene TRBV4-1, with 9 bases aligning to TRBD2. The germline V gene has CDR1 MGHRA and CDR2 YSYEKL. The CDR3 is 18 residues long. The CDR3 DNA sequence: TGCGCCAGCAGCCAAGACCCCCCGGATAGCGGGAGCACAGATACGCGGTATTTT. It yields the protein CASSQDPPDSGSTDTRYF.

Regarding this clonotype: A junction boundary mismatches the germline segment, possibly from a read error. The chain has TRBV12-3 or TRBV12-4 and TRBJ1-1; D gene ambiguous. This CDR3 has 13 amino acids. In DNA form, the CDR3 reads TGTGCCTGCAGCAGATCCGGGTTAGTTGAAGCTTTCTTT. Its translation is CACSRSGLVEAFF.

In this sample, this clonotype turned up once. This sequence joins TRBV5-1 and TRBJ2-6; no reliable D call. Trimming pared 4 bases from V and 2 bases from J, leaving 10 bases between. Germline V gene data show CDR1 as SGHRS and CDR2 as YFSETQ. There are 15 residues in the CDR3. CDR3 DNA sequence: TGCGCCAGCAGCCTATCGCAAACTGGGGCCAACGTCCTGACTTTC. Protein product: CASSLSQTGANVLTF.

Turning to this clonotype: A read error may produce the germline difference seen at one junction end. The gene calls are TRBV12-3 or TRBV12-4 and TRBJ2-1, with D possibly matching TRBD1 (6 bases). The CDR3 runs 14 residues. CDR3 protein: CASSAGTHRGEQLF. For the CDR3, the DNA is TGTGCCAGCAGTGCCGGGACACACCGGGGTGAGCAGCTCTTC.

This clonotype has just a few counts. This rearrangement joins TRBV4-1 to TRBJ2-1; D could derive from TRBD1 or TRBD2 (5 bases each). CDR1 MGHRA and CDR2 YSYEKL come from the germline V gene. V was cut by 2 bases and J by 0 bases, with 8 bases left in between. The CDR3 spans 15 residues. The CDR3 DNA reads as TGCGCCAGCAGCCAATATGGGGGCTCCTACAATGAGCAGTTCTTC. As protein: CASSQYGGSYNEQFF.

The genes are TRBV12-3 or TRBV12-4 and TRBJ2-6; D may be TRBD2 (7 bases). This CDR3 has 14 amino acids. Trimming took 8 bases from V and 6 from J, leaving 14 bases between them. This CDR3 is CASRRGAEANVLTF. Written as DNA, the CDR3 is TGTGCCAGCCGACGGGGGGCTGAGGCCAACGTCCTGACTTTC.

On this clonotype: A junction boundary mismatches the germline segment, possibly from a read error. V gene TRBV7-8 combines with J gene TRBJ1-5, with a weak D call TRBD1 (5 bases). CDR1 and CDR2 from the germline V gene are SGHVS and FQNEAQ. This CDR3 has 15 amino acids. This CDR3 reads CASSLRGYSNQPRHF. Here the CDR3 DNA reads TGTGCCAGCAGCTTAAGGGGTTATAGCAATCAGCCCCGGCATTTT.

With regard to this clonotype: With a much larger clone just one base away, this may be a read error. The rearrangement uses TRBV5-5 and TRBJ2-7; tentatively, D is TRBD1 (5 bases). CDR1 is SGHKS and CDR2 is YYEKEE in the germline V gene (reference sequence). There are 15 residues in the CDR3. In DNA, the CDR3 is TGTGCCAGCACCTTGGTGCAGGGAACGCCCTACGAGCAGTACTTC. Its translation is CASTLVQGTPYEQYF.

J is TRBJ2-3 and V is TRBV7-9; 9 nucleotides match TRBD2. In germline, CDR1 is SEHNR, CDR2 FQNEAQ (reference sequence). The V gene end was trimmed by 5 bases and the J gene end by 3 bases; junction bases not matched to a gene: 9. The CDR3 is 16 residues long. The DNA of the CDR3 is TGTGCCAGCAGCCCGCCGGTAGCGGGAGTGACAGATACGCAGTATTTT. Encoded protein: CASSPPVAGVTDTQYF.

This clonotype was observed a few times. J is TRBJ1-1 and V is TRBV7-8, with D possibly matching TRBD1 (5 bases). CDR1 is SGHVS and CDR2 is FQNEAQ in the germline V gene. This CDR3 spans 13 amino acids. V gave up 5 bases and J gave up 7 bases, with 14 bases separating them. As DNA, the CDR3 is TGTGCCAGCAGCCTAGGGGTGAACCTTGAAGCTTTCTTT. The encoded protein is CASSLGVNLEAFF.

Comments on this clonotype: No conserved phenylalanine or tryptophan ends this CDR3, so it is likely a read error. This chain uses TRBV7-9 with TRBJ2-7; D is unresolved. Trimming took 1 base from V and 2 from J, leaving 6 bases between them. Germline loops: CDR1 SEHNR, CDR2 FQNEAQ (reference sequence). The CDR3 contains 13 residues. In DNA, the CDR3 is TGTGCCAGCAGCTTAGGGGGTACCTACGAGCAGTACTTG. Protein product: CASSLGGTYEQYL.

Remarks on this clonotype: The junction does not match germline at one end; this may be a read error. The chain has TRBV11-2 and TRBJ2-2; D gene unclear. Germline V gene data show CDR1 as SGHAT and CDR2 as FQNNGV. The CDR3 length is 15 residues. The CDR3 DNA is TGTGCCAGCAGCCTACATGGTACGAACACCCGGGAGCTGTTTTTT. Protein: CASSLHGTNTRELFF.

As to this clonotype: It may be a read error: a sequence one base away is much more abundant. This chain connects TRBV6-2 or TRBV6-3 to TRBJ1-1; weak D call: TRBD1 (5 bases). The germline V gene encodes CDR1 MNHEY and CDR2 SVGEGT. The CDR3 runs to 15 residues. CDR3 DNA sequence: TGTGTCAGCAGTACGCAGGGTTTGAGGAACACTGAAGCTTTCTTT. It codes for CVSSTQGLRNTEAFF.

A remark on this clonotype: This may be a read error: a much more frequent sequence differs by one nucleotide. The V call is TRBV29-1, the J call TRBJ1-1; the match to TRBD1 covers 7 bases. In germline, CDR1 is SQVTM, CDR2 ANQGSEA. The ends lost 7 bases at V and 5 bases at J; junction bases unmatched: 10. The CDR3 is 13 amino acids. The CDR3 reads CSAAQGGSTEAFF. CDR3 DNA sequence: TGCAGCGCCGCCCAAGGGGGCTCGACTGAAGCTTTCTTT. Complete variable domain (other parts from reference TRBV29-1 and TRBJ1-1): SAVISQKPSRDICQRGTSLTIQCQVDSQVTMMFWYRQQPGQSLTLIATANQGSEATYESGFVIDKFPISRPNLTFSTLTVSNMSPEDSSIYLCSAAQGGSTEAFFGQGTRLTVV.

The chain uses TRBV11-2 and TRBJ2-5; 8 bases are shared with TRBD2. The CDR3 has 16 residues. Germline V gene data show CDR1 as SGHAT and CDR2 as FQNNGV. This CDR3 is CVSSLVGSGDSRTQYF. For the CDR3, the DNA is TGTGTCAGTAGCTTAGTGGGTAGCGGGGATTCGAGGACCCAGTACTTC.

The gene calls are TRBV5-6 and TRBJ2-7; 7 nucleotides agree with TRBD2. J lost 3 bases, V lost 4 bases, and 7 bases had no gene match. The CDR3 contains 14 residues. The germline gives CDR1 SGHDT, CDR2 YYEEEE. The DNA for the CDR3 is TGTGCCAGCAGCCTGGGGGGGGGGTTCTACGAGCAGTACTTC. Its protein product is CASSLGGGFYEQYF.

Of note for this clonotype: A read error may be the cause here, since a much bigger clone is one base away. CDR3 sequence: CASSPRWSPHGYTF. The CDR3 region has the DNA TGTGCCAGCAGTCCCCGATGGAGCCCCCATGGCTACACCTTC. V usage is TRBV6-2 or TRBV6-3 and J usage is TRBJ1-2; no clear D gene. Germline assignment: CDR1 MNHEY and CDR2 SVGEGT. Trimming removed 5 bases from V and 6 bases from J, with 16 bases in between. This CDR3 is 14 amino acids long.

About this clonotype itself: A much larger clone is a single base away; this may be a read error. V gene TRBV29-1 combines with J gene TRBJ2-1; weak D call: TRBD2 (5 bases). This CDR3 contains 13 residues. CDR1 and CDR2 (germline): SQVTM, ANQGSEA. The CDR3 loop is CNVNVDSYNEQFF. The CDR3 DNA reads TGCAACGTTAATGTGGACTCGTACAATGAGCAGTTCTTC.